This record concerns one T cell receptor (beta chain) sequence. Its antigen remains unknown. CDR3 length equals 15 residues. The J segment lost 3 bases and the V segment lost 7 bases, leaving 9 bases of the junction unmatched. The germline gives CDR1 MNHNS, CDR2 SASEGT. Unique molecular identifiers were incorporated into the prepared TCRbeta library. TCRdb reprocessed the PCR reads via MiXCR and lists one record per CDR3 protein. The data show roughly 120,000 distinct CDR3 sequences, approximately 10% seen once. The sample is drawn from a study of T-cell reconstitution after alpha-beta-depleted transplantation in children. Study outcomes and limitations: At around two months after transplant, the alpha-beta T cells were reportedly derived from several hundred expanded clones that came from non-depleted graft cells. It was surviving recipient T cells and thymic progenitors that gave some patients high TCRbeta diversity at day 60. After one year, T-cell counts and TCRbeta diversity mostly came from new T cells.

The chain links TRBV6-1 to TRBJ2-7; 10 bases match TRBD2. The TCR originated in a boy aged 2 to 10 with acute lymphoblastic leukemia, due to receive a stem cell transplant. The sample consisted of PBMCs, taken before TCRalphabeta/CD19-depleted stem cell transplant. The CDR3 is CASTILAGARYEQYF. The CDR3 DNA reads TGTGCCAGCACTATTCTAGCGGGGGCCCGCTACGAGCAGTACTTC.